The 12 T cell receptor beta chains listed next were all sequenced from one sample in a study of T cell clones after liver transplantation. Using immunoSEQ multiplex PCR, the repertoire was profiled, and TCRdb retains in-frame clones only, with some absent. The table lists around 51,000 clones, about 86% of them singletons, with roughly 14% in the top ten. The sequences come from CD8+ T cells from blood, collected 12 months after liver transplant. These receptors all come from a human patient who received a liver transplant. The T cells may come from the graft donor.

The chain is built from TRBV4-1 and TRBJ2-7; no firm D call. V gave up 0 bases and J gave up 3 bases, with 6 bases separating them. Germline V CDR1 and CDR2: MGHRA, YSYEKL. The CDR3 covers 13 residues. CDR3 region: CASSQDNGYEQYF. As DNA, the CDR3 is TGCGCCAGCAGCCAAGATAACGGCTACGAGCAGTACTTC.

The rearrangement uses TRBV19 and TRBJ1-1, with D perhaps matching TRBD1 (5 bases). CDR1 and CDR2 from the germline V gene are LNHDA and SQIVND (reference sequence). Trimming took 3 bases from V and 5 from J, leaving 7 bases between them. The CDR3 length is 12 residues. CDR3 sequence reads: CASSMGGTEAFF. The CDR3 coding sequence is TGTGCCAGTAGTATGGGGGGGACTGAAGCTTTCTTT. The full variable domain, rest sourced from reference TRBV19 and TRBJ1-1, is DGGITQSPKYLFRKEGQNVTLSCEQNLNHDAMYWYRQDPGQGLRLIYYSQIVNDFQKGDIAEGYSVSREKKESFPLTVTSAQKNPTAFYLCASSMGGTEAFFGQGTRLTVV.

There are a few counts of this clone. The genes are TRBV6-6 and TRBJ1-5, with D possibly matching TRBD1 (5 bases). This CDR3 contains 13 residues. With 2 bases removed from V and 4 bases from J, the gap between germline ends came to 6 bases. Germline-derived CDR1 and CDR2 are MNHNY and SVGAGI (reference sequence). CDR3 region: CASSYGANQPQHF. In DNA form, the CDR3 reads TGTGCCAGCAGTTACGGGGCGAATCAGCCCCAGCATTTT.

This clone was seen a single time. V is TRBV19 and J is TRBJ2-1; D uncertain. CDR3 length equals 14 residues. Germline V gene sequence: CDR1 LNHDA, CDR2 SQIVND (reference sequence). Trimming shortened V by 9 bases and J by 0 bases, and 12 bases separated the two germline ends. The CDR3 protein is CASRHLSSYNEQFF. The CDR3, as DNA: TGTGCCAGCCGACACTTGAGCTCCTACAATGAGCAGTTCTTC.

The genes are TRBV5-1 and TRBJ1-1; no reliable D call. The germline V gene has CDR1 SGHRS and CDR2 YFSETQ. The CDR3 contains 15 residues. V gave up 0 bases and J gave up 0 bases, with 9 bases separating them. CDR3 nucleotide sequence: TGCGCCAGCAGCTTGGATTGGACCATGAACACTGAAGCTTTCTTT. It codes for CASSLDWTMNTEAFF.

This sequence joins TRBV25-1 and TRBJ1-1; unclear D gene. The CDR3 covers 13 residues. The germline CDR1 and CDR2 sequences are MGHDK and SYGVNS. V lost 3 bases and J 1 base, leaving 6 bases between the germline ends. CDR3 sequence (DNA): TGTGCCAGCAGTGACCCGGAGAACACTGAAGCTTTCTTT. Its translation: CASSDPENTEAFF.

This clone was counted once. V gene TRBV7-9 combines with J gene TRBJ2-3, with 8 bases lining up with TRBD1. This CDR3 has 16 residues. Germline loops: CDR1 SEHNR, CDR2 FQNEAQ (reference sequence). V lost 0 bases to trimming and J lost 2 bases; unmatched junction nucleotides: 4. CDR3 nucleotides: TGTGCCAGCAGCTTAGCCGGGACAGGCGACACAGATACGCAGTATTTT. Amino acids: CASSLAGTGDTDTQYF.

This clone was seen many times. The chain employs TRBV9 and TRBJ1-1; maybe TRBD1 (5 bases). From germline, CDR1 is SGDLS and CDR2 YYNGEE. There are 15 residues in the CDR3. The V end lost 3 bases, the J end lost 1 base, and 13 bases lay between the germline ends. The DNA for the CDR3 is TGTGCCAGCAGCGCCCTCCCCGGGGGGAACACTGAAGCTTTCTTT. It translates to CASSALPGGNTEAFF.

The chain carries TRBV5-4 and TRBJ2-1; D ambiguous. V lost 3 bases to trimming and J lost 3 bases, with 4 bases between them. Germline lookup yields CDR1 SGHNT and CDR2 YYREEE (reference sequence). The CDR3 is 12 amino acids. CDR3 sequence reads: CASSWDYNEQFF. Here the CDR3 DNA reads TGTGCCAGCAGCTGGGACTACAATGAGCAGTTCTTC.

This sequence joins TRBV6-5 and TRBJ1-2; D ambiguous. Trimming left V 0 bases short and J 3 bases short, with 14 bases between. From germline, CDR1 is MNHEY and CDR2 SVGAGI. The CDR3 has 16 amino acids. The CDR3 sequence: CASSYSIGEWDYGYTF. The CDR3 bases are TGTGCCAGCAGTTACTCGATTGGGGAGTGGGACTATGGCTACACCTTC.

The V call is TRBV11-3, the J call TRBJ2-1; 13 bases line up with TRBD2. The CDR3 totals 19 residues. The junction had 20 bases not matched to a gene; V was cut back by 5 bases and J by 10 bases. Germline values: CDR1 SGHNT, CDR2 YENEEA. CDR3 region: CASSPGTSGIEGPYREQFF. The CDR3 DNA reads TGTGCCAGCAGCCCGGGGACTAGCGGGATTGAGGGCCCCTACAGGGAGCAGTTCTTC.

A few counts support this clone. J is TRBJ1-5 and V is TRBV28; a weak D match, TRBD1 (5 bases). Germline V gene lookup returns CDR1 MDHEN and CDR2 SYDVKM. V lost 4 bases to trimming and J lost 4 bases, with 11 bases between them. The CDR3 totals 14 residues. CDR3 region: CASSSRQLNQPQHF. The CDR3 nucleotides are TGTGCCAGCAGTTCACGACAGTTGAATCAGCCCCAGCATTTT. Full variable domain (remainder filled in from reference TRBV28 and TRBJ1-5): DVKVTQSSRYLVKRTGEKVFLECVQDMDHENMFWYRQDPGLGLRLIYFSYDVKMKEKGDIPEGYSVSREKKERFSLILESASTNQTSMYLCASSSRQLNQPQHFGDGTRLSIL.